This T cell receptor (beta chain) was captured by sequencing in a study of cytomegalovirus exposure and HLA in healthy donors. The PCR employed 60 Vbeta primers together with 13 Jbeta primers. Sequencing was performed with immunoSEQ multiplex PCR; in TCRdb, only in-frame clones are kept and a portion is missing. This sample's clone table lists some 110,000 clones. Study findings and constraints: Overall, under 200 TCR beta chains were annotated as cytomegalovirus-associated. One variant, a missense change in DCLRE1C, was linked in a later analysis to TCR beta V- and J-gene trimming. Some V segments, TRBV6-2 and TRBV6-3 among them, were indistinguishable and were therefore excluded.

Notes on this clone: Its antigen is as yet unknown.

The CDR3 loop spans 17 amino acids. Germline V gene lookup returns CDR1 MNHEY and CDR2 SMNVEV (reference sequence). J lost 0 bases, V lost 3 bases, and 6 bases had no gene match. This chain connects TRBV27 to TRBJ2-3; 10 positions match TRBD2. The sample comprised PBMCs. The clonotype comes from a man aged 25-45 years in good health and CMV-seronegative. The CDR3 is CASSFRGLAASTDTQYF. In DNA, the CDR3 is TGTGCCAGCAGTTTTCGAGGACTAGCGGCTAGCACAGATACGCAGTATTTT.